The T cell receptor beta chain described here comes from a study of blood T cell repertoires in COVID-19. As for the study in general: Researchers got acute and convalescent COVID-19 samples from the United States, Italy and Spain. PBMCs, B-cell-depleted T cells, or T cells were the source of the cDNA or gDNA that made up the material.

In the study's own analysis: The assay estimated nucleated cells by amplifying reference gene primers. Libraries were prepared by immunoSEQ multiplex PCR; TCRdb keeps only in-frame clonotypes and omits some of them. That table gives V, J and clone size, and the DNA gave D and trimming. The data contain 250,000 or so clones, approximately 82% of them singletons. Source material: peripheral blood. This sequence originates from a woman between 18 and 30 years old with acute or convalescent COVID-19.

The CDR3 region is CSVEDPDRVEQYF. The DNA for the CDR3 is TGCAGCGTTGAAGATCCCGACAGGGTCGAGCAGTACTTC. The chain carries TRBV29-1 and TRBJ2-7; 7 bases match TRBD1. V gave up 0 bases and J gave up 6 bases; unmatched junction bases: 5. Germline CDR1 is SQVTM and CDR2 is ANQGSEA. This CDR3 is 13 amino acids long.